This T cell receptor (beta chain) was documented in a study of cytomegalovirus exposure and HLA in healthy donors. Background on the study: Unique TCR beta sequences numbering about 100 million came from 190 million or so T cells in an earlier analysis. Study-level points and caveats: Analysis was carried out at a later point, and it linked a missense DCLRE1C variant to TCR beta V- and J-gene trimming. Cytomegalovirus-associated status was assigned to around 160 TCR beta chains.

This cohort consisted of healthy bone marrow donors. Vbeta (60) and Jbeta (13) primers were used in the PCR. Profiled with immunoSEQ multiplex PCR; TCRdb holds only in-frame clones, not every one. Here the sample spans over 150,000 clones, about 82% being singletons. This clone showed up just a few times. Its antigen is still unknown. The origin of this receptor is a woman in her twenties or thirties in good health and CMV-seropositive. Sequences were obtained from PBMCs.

The CDR3, as DNA: TGCGCCAGCAGAGCAGGGACAGCGCTTTTTCAGACCCAGTACTTC. It specifies CASRAGTALFQTQYF. This chain joins TRBV5-1 and TRBJ2-5, with TRBD1 matching 7 bases. Germline CDR1 reads SGHRS; CDR2 reads YFSETQ. There are 15 residues in the CDR3. V lost 5 bases, J lost 6 bases, and 13 bases stayed unmatched.